The clone carrying this T cell receptor beta chain was detected once. The data belong to a study of shared clonotypes between healthy human individuals. Only in-frame clones appear in the TCRdb table, and some are missing; sequencing was by immunoSEQ multiplex PCR. This sample has about 2,500,000 clones; approximately 90% occur once, and the top ten carry roughly 0.13%. Every donor, a Caucasian adult, lived in Nashville, Tennessee. The CDR3 contains 14 residues. From germline, CDR1 is GTSNPN and CDR2 SVGIG (reference sequence). Trimming took 2 bases from V and 2 from J, leaving 13 bases between them. The chain links TRBV30 to TRBJ2-7; D unresolved. The specimen sequenced was naive CD4+ T cells sorted from blood. As to subset: CD45RA+ positively selected. This sequence was found in a man between 18 and 35 years old in good health. For the CDR3, the DNA is TGTGCCTGGAGTAACAGCTTCAGCACCTACGAGCAGTACTTC. Amino acids: CAWSNSFSTYEQYF. The full variable domain, its missing parts supplied by reference TRBV30 and TRBJ2-7, is SQTIHQWPATLVQPVGSPLSLECTVEGTSNPNLYWYRQAAGRGLQLLFYSVGIGQISSEVPQNLSASRPQDRQFILSSKKLLLSDSGFYLCAWSNSFSTYEQYFGPGTRLTVT.